These T cell receptor beta chains were read from a single sample in a study of low-dose radiotherapy and immunotherapy resistance in tumors. Each CDR3 protein is one row after TCRdb ran MiXCR on the reads. The table lists 100,000 or so distinct CDR3 sequences, 20% to 25% of them singletons, with approximately 4% in the top ten. The sequencing used PBMCs, collected after low-dose radiotherapy plus immunotherapy. The source of these receptors is a male donor with prostate cancer. CDR3s include the opening cysteine and the closing phenylalanine or tryptophan. A D gene is named only where the DNA matches it firmly. Some rows have no size entry. The others give once, few or many, or a class for an expanded clone.

clone size	D gene	CDR3 length	V gene	J gene	CDR3 DNA	CDR3 protein
many	.	19	TRBV5-1	TRBJ2-3	TGCGCCAGCAGCATAAACCTCCGGAGGAGGGAAGATAACACAGATACGCAGTATTTT	CASSINLRRREDNTDTQYF
.	.	12	TRBV12-3/TRBV12-4	TRBJ1-6	TGTGCCACGAGGGGGATGGGTTCACCCCTCCACTTT	CATRGMGSPLHF
many	.	16	TRBV19	TRBJ2-7	TGTGCCAGTAGTCCGACACTGACAGGCCTCTCCTACGAGCAGTACTTC	CASSPTLTGLSYEQYF
few	.	11	TRBV19	TRBJ2-1	TGTGCCAGTAGCCACAGGCATGGGCAGTTCTTC	CASSHRHGQFF
many	.	13	TRBV15	TRBJ2-7	TGTGCCACCAGCAGAGATCAAGTGTACGAGCAGTACTTC	CATSRDQVYEQYF
many	TRBD1	13	TRBV7-8	TRBJ2-1	TGTGCCAGCAGTCCTACCCTGACAGGGCTGCAGTTCTTC	CASSPTLTGLQFF
.	.	15	TRBV5-1	TRBJ1-1	TGCGCCAGCAGCTTGGAGCCGGGGGTGGAGACTGAAGCTTTCTTT	CASSLEPGVETEAFF
many	TRBD1	16	TRBV12-3/TRBV12-4	TRBJ2-5	TGTGCCAGCAGTTCCGAGGACAGGGGGCTGATAGAGACCCAGTACTTC	CASSSEDRGLIETQYF
many	TRBD2	16	TRBV12-3/TRBV12-4	TRBJ2-3	TGTGCCAGCAACCTAAACCCAGCGGGGGGCACAGATACGCAGTATTTT	CASNLNPAGGTDTQYF
many	TRBD1	14	TRBV3-1	TRBJ2-4	TGTGCCAGCAGCCAGGAGGGACAGGTGGACATTCAGTACTTC	CASSQEGQVDIQYF
many	.	15	TRBV7-3	TRBJ1-6	TGTGCCAGCAGCTTACATTCGGGACAAAATTCACCCCTCCACTTT	CASSLHSGQNSPLHF
many	TRBD1	15	TRBV7-9	TRBJ1-2	TGTGCCAGCAGCTTAGCTGGACAGGGGGCCTATGGCTACACCTTC	CASSLAGQGAYGYTF
many	.	14	TRBV27	TRBJ1-1	TGTGCCAGCACCCCGGCCGGAAAGAACACTGAAGCTTTCTTT	CASTPAGKNTEAFF
.	TRBD1	14	TRBV7-2	TRBJ1-5	TGTGCCAGCAGCTTAGGCAGGGGGCATCAGCCCCAGCATTTT	CASSLGRGHQPQHF
many	TRBD1	14	TRBV7-2	TRBJ1-1	TGTGCCAGCAGCCCTATAGACAGGGTCACTGAAGCTTTCTTT	CASSPIDRVTEAFF
.	TRBD1	16	TRBV6-5	TRBJ2-2	TGTGCCAGCAGTTACTCGATTAGGGGGCCGGGCGGGGAGCTGTTTTTT	CASSYSIRGPGGELFF
.	.	15	TRBV6-2/TRBV6-3	TRBJ2-1	TGTGCTAGCAGTGAAGGCGGGACTCGGATCGATGAGCAGTTCTTC	CASSEGGTRIDEQFF
many	.	16	TRBV20-1	TRBJ2-4	TGCAGTGCTAGAGATCCGGTTGACTTAGCCAAAAACATTCAGTACTTC	CSARDPVDLAKNIQYF
many	.	16	TRBV15	TRBJ1-3	TGTGCCACCAGCTTACCCTCCCCGGGATCCGGAAACACCATATATTTT	CATSLPSPGSGNTIYF
many	.	14	TRBV6-2/TRBV6-3	TRBJ2-5	TGTGCCAGCAGTTACCAGGGCTTCACAGAGACCCAGTACTTC	CASSYQGFTETQYF
many	.	13	TRBV7-6	TRBJ1-5	TGTGCCAGCAGCTGGGGGGCGAGTCAGCCCCAGCATTTT	CASSWGASQPQHF
many	.	15	TRBV6-2/TRBV6-3	TRBJ1-5	TGTGCCAGCAGTTCAGGGAGTTTCGGCAATCAGCCCCAGCATTTT	CASSSGSFGNQPQHF
many	.	11	TRBV5-4	TRBJ2-2	TGTGCCAGCAGCTCAACCGGGGAGCTGTTTTTT	CASSSTGELFF
many	.	12	TRBV3-1	TRBJ2-1	TGTGCCAGCAGCCAAGTGGGGGATGAGCAGTTCTTC	CASSQVGDEQFF
many	TRBD1	16	TRBV29-1	TRBJ2-7	TGCAGCGTTGAATCAATGGCGGGACAGGGTAGATACGAGCAGTACTTC	CSVESMAGQGRYEQYF
many	.	13	TRBV7-2	TRBJ2-3	TGTGCCAGCAGCCGAAGGGGCGCAGATACGCAGTATTTT	CASSRRGADTQYF
.	.	18	TRBV27	TRBJ2-1	TGTGCCAGCAGTGTAGGACTGAGTGGCCTTTTCTCCTACAATGAGCAGTTCTTC	CASSVGLSGLFSYNEQFF
many	TRBD1	17	TRBV4-1	TRBJ2-7	TGCGCCAGCAGCCAGTTTGGAGGACAGGGGGCTTCCTACGAGCAGTACTTC	CASSQFGGQGASYEQYF
many	TRBD2	15	TRBV29-1	TRBJ2-2	TGCAGCGTGAAACTAGCGGGGCAGGGCACCGGGGAGCTGTTTTTT	CSVKLAGQGTGELFF
many	.	14	TRBV5-6	TRBJ2-7	TGTGCCAGCAGTCCCCTCTTAGAGGAGAACGAGCAGTACTTC	CASSPLLEENEQYF
many	TRBD1	18	TRBV12-3/TRBV12-4	TRBJ2-6	TGTGCCAGCAGTTCGCCGGGACAGGGTGGGGCTGGGGCCAACGTCCTGACTTTC	CASSSPGQGGAGANVLTF
many	TRBD1	16	TRBV19	TRBJ2-7	TGTGCCAGTAGTCCCAAGACAGGGGGGTTGACCTACGAGCAGTACTTC	CASSPKTGGLTYEQYF
many	TRBD2	16	TRBV5-1	TRBJ2-2	TGCGCCAGCAGCTTGGATGCTGGGGGGGATACCGGGGAGCTGTTTTTT	CASSLDAGGDTGELFF
.	.	16	TRBV5-8	TRBJ2-1	TGTGCCAGCAGCTTGGGAGGGAGAGGGACCTACAATGAGCAGTTCTTC	CASSLGGRGTYNEQFF
many	.	14	TRBV20-1	TRBJ1-5	TGCAGTGCAACGCCCCGCCTCCTCAATCAGCCCCAGCATTTT	CSATPRLLNQPQHF
many	.	14	TRBV19	TRBJ1-2	TGTGCCAGTAGTCCTTCGGACCCTTACTATGGCTACACCTTC	CASSPSDPYYGYTF